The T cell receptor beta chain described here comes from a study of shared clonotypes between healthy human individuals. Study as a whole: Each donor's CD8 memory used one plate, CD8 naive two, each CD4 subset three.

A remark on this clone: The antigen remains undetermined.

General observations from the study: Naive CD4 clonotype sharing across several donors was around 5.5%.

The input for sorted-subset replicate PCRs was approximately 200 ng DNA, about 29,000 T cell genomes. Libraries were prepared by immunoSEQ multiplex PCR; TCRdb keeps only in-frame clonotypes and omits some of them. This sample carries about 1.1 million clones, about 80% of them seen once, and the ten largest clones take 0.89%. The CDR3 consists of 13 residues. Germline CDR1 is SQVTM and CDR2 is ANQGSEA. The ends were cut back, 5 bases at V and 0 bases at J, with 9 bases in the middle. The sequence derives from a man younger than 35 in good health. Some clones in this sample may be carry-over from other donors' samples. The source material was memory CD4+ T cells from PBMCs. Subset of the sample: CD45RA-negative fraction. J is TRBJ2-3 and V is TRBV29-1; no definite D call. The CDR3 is CSVTPSSTDTQYF. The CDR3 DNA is TGCAGCGTTACTCCCTCTAGCACAGATACGCAGTATTTT.